The clone carrying this TCR beta chain was detected only once. Its target is unknown. This sample stems from a study of beta chain features in type 1 diabetes. Across the study: Healthy donors resembled patients in age, gender and cell yields.

The authors reverse transcribed all of the isolated RNA, so sequencing captured expressed TCRB transcripts. Some clones are missing from TCRdb's copy, which holds only in-frame ones; the method was immunoSEQ multiplex PCR. The data contain some 360,000 clones, around a fifth of them singletons. Study conclusions and caveats: Shorter TCRB CDR3s, moderately but significantly so, were found in Type 1 diabetes patients in all four CD4+ subsets.

Sample: naive CD4+ T cells from blood. The sequence was obtained from a woman aged 18-29 years in good health.

In DNA, the CDR3 is TGTGCCAGTAAGGAGGAGCCTCGGAAAGAGACCCAGTACTTC. Translation gives CASKEEPRKETQYF. This chain links TRBV19 with TRBJ2-5; possibly TRBD2 for D (5 bases). The CDR3 contains 14 residues. The germline V gene encodes CDR1 LNHDA and CDR2 SQIVND (reference sequence). V was trimmed by 7 bases and J by 3 bases, leaving 15 bases between them.